These T cell receptor beta chains were read from a single sample in a study of T cells after yellow fever vaccination. MiXCR, applied by TCRdb to the 5' RACE reads, yields one record per CDR3 protein. The sample lists hundreds of thousands of distinct CDR3 sequences, around 3.6% occurring once. The input for sequencing was PBMCs, taken on the day of the yellow fever booster vaccination. Every receptor here comes from a man younger than 30 who received the YFV17D yellow fever vaccine. Each CDR3 is given with its conserved first and last residue. Fields, in order: J gene, clone size, D gene, V gene, CDR3 protein, CDR3 DNA. D genes are given only for firm matches. Only part of the rows carry a size: once, few, many, or a class if the clone is expanded.

TRBJ2-1 many TRBD2 TRBV5-1 CASSLPGLAGDEQFF TGCGCCAGCAGCTTACCGGGACTAGCGGGCGATGAGCAGTTCTTC
TRBJ2-5 many . TRBV24-1 CATSDLDSQETQYF TGTGCCACCAGTGACCTGGACAGTCAAGAGACCCAGTACTTC
TRBJ2-7 many . TRBV7-9 CASSPSGRAEQYF TGTGCCAGCAGCCCCTCGGGCAGGGCCGAGCAGTACTTC
TRBJ1-2 many TRBD1 TRBV5-1 CASSEGQGTYGYTF TGCGCCAGCAGCGAGGGACAGGGAACCTATGGCTACACCTTC
TRBJ2-5 many . TRBV3-1 CASSQTAMEGETQYF TGTGCCAGCAGCCAAACGGCGATGGAGGGAGAGACCCAGTACTTC
TRBJ2-1 . . TRBV7-9 CASSLSISYNEQFF TGTGCCAGCAGCTTGTCGATTTCCTACAATGAGCAGTTCTTC
TRBJ2-3 few . TRBV12-3/TRBV12-4 CASTLHPSTDTQYF TGTGCCAGCACCCTCCACCCTAGCACAGATACGCAGTATTTT
TRBJ2-1 few . TRBV7-2 CASSSPVGVSYNEQFF TGTGCCAGCAGCTCGCCTGTCGGCGTTTCTTACAATGAGCAGTTCTTC
TRBJ2-1 few TRBD1 TRBV5-4 CASSFRDRFNEQFF TGTGCCAGCAGCTTTCGGGACAGGTTTAATGAGCAGTTCTTC
TRBJ1-6 many . TRBV20-1 CSARGWQGNSPLHF TGCAGTGCTAGGGGTTGGCAGGGTAATTCACCCCTCCACTTT
TRBJ2-4 few . TRBV9 CASSVGTTGPSPRAKNIQYF TGTGCCAGCAGCGTAGGTACAACAGGGCCTTCCCCTCGGGCCAAAAACATTCAGTACTTC
TRBJ1-2 few TRBD1 TRBV12-3/TRBV12-4 CASSIGQGVSYGYTF TGTGCCAGCAGTATAGGACAGGGCGTTAGCTATGGCTACACCTTC
TRBJ1-5 few TRBD1 TRBV7-2 CASSLGTVSNQPQHF TGTGCCAGCAGCCTCGGGACAGTAAGCAATCAGCCCCAGCATTTT
TRBJ1-1 many . TRBV6-5 CASSFSSFEASEAFF TGTGCCAGCAGTTTCTCCTCTTTCGAGGCTTCGGAAGCTTTCTTT
TRBJ1-5 . TRBD1 TRBV12-3/TRBV12-4 CASSWTGLSNQPQHF TGTGCCAGCAGTTGGACAGGGCTAAGCAATCAGCCCCAGCATTTT
TRBJ1-3 few TRBD1 TRBV5-1 CASSSGQAVNTIYF TGCGCCAGCAGCTCCGGACAGGCTGTAAACACCATATATTTT
TRBJ2-7 many . TRBV5-1 CASSLRINSYEQYF TGCGCCAGCAGCTTGCGGATTAACTCCTACGAGCAGTACTTC
TRBJ1-2 few . TRBV6-1 CASSGLINYGYTF TGTGCCAGCAGTGGACTGATTAACTATGGCTACACCTTC
TRBJ1-6 . . TRBV30 CASSGTGHSPLHF TGTGCCTCGTCCGGGACCGGGCATTCACCCCTCCACTTT
TRBJ2-1 . TRBD2 TRBV13 CASSWLAGVWDEQFF TGTGCCAGCAGCTGGCTAGCGGGGGTGTGGGATGAGCAGTTCTTC
TRBJ2-1 many TRBD2 TRBV20-1 CSAYDPGRGNEQFF TGCAGTGCTTATGATCCGGGGAGGGGCAATGAGCAGTTCTTC
TRBJ1-1 few . TRBV7-9 CASSLFTAMNTEAFF TGTGCCAGCAGCTTATTTACAGCGATGAACACTGAAGCTTTCTTT
TRBJ2-5 many TRBD1 TRBV7-6 CASSPRTGLETQYF TGTGCCAGCAGCCCCCGGACAGGGCTGGAGACCCAGTACTTC
TRBJ2-1 many TRBD1 TRBV4-3 CASGPLGQGGNEQFF TGCGCCAGCGGGCCGTTGGGACAGGGAGGCAATGAGCAGTTCTTC
TRBJ2-7 . TRBD1 TRBV10-3 CAISGDRGSLDQQYF TGTGCCATCAGTGGAGACAGGGGTTCTCTCGACCAGCAGTACTTC
TRBJ2-6 many TRBD1 TRBV7-8 CASSFQGAGANVLTF TGTGCCAGCAGCTTTCAGGGGGCTGGGGCCAACGTCCTGACTTTC
TRBJ2-5 many . TRBV3-1 CASSQGFQGGQETQYF TGTGCCAGCAGCCAAGGTTTCCAGGGTGGTCAAGAGACCCAGTACTTC
TRBJ1-2 many . TRBV12-3/TRBV12-4 CASSPDNYGYTF TGTGCCAGCAGCCCGGACAACTATGGCTACACCTTC
TRBJ1-2 many TRBD1 TRBV4-1 CASSPDRGYNYGYTF TGCGCCAGCAGCCCGGACAGGGGATACAACTATGGCTACACCTTC
TRBJ2-7 few TRBD1 TRBV18 CASSPTVRDSYEQYF TGTGCCAGCTCACCTACCGTCCGGGACAGCTACGAGCAGTACTTC
TRBJ1-1 . . TRBV6-6 CASLDGTEAFF TGTGCTTCTCTTGACGGCACTGAAGCTTTCTTT
TRBJ2-7 . TRBD2 TRBV6-5 CASSLLAGTSSYEQYF TGTGCCAGCAGTTTGCTAGCGGGGACCTCGTCCTACGAGCAGTACTTC
TRBJ1-1 many . TRBV12-3/TRBV12-4 CASSAGSGTEAFF TGTGCCAGCAGCGCGGGGTCGGGCACTGAAGCTTTCTTT
TRBJ2-1 few . TRBV19 CASRTAEGMAYNEQFF TGTGCCAGTAGGACAGCGGAGGGGATGGCCTACAATGAGCAGTTCTTC
TRBJ2-7 many TRBD2 TRBV7-2 CASSSRGGIDEQYF TGTGCCAGCAGCTCTCGGGGGGGGATCGACGAGCAGTACTTC
TRBJ2-3 . . TRBV20-1 CSAGKDTQYF TGCAGTGCTGGGAAAGATACGCAGTATTTT
TRBJ1-5 many . TRBV7-2 CASSYGGEQPQHF TGTGCCAGCAGCTACGGGGGGGAGCAGCCCCAGCATTTT